This TCR beta chain is drawn from a study of graft-versus-host responses after intestinal transplantation. Across the study: Grafts were multivisceral, liver-intestinal, or isolated intestinal.

General study results and limits: Elevated graft-versus-host to host-versus-graft clonal ratios in allografts were recorded for patients with graft-donor T cell macrochimerism.

In regard to this clone: The antigen is unknown.

Produced via immunoSEQ multiplex PCR; TCRdb's table is partial and in-frame only. Of 81,000 or so clones in the sample, 90% to 95% are singletons; the top ten hold about 1.1%. This clonotype was sampled from a human donor who was the organ donor for an intestinal transplant. Sequenced material: unstimulated CD8+ T cells sorted from spleen or lymph node cells, taken before transplant.

The CDR3 DNA reads TGTGCCAGCAGCTCGTTAGCGGACCACACAGATACGCAGTATTTT. This codes for CASSSLADHTDTQYF. The chain uses TRBV11-2 and TRBJ2-3, with TRBD2 as a possible D gene (6 bases). The CDR3 runs 15 residues. Per germline, CDR1 SGHAT and CDR2 FQNNGV. Trimming shortened V by 4 bases and J by 2 bases, and 13 bases separated the two germline ends.